What follows are 11 T cell receptor beta chains derived from one specimen sequenced in a study of T cells in Graves' hyperthyroidism and ophthalmopathy. Template material for amplifying TCR beta CDR3 regions consisted of RNA transcripts. The TCR CDR3 was amplified in a first-round RT-PCR using the HTBI primer set. TCRdb reanalysed the multiplex PCR reads using MiXCR and keeps one entry per CDR3 protein. Among approximately 700,000 distinct CDR3 sequences listed, about a sixth were seen once. The specimen was blood. All receptors derive from a man in his late teens or twenties with Graves' hyperthyroidism.

This clonotype was counted only a few times. This rearrangement joins TRBV20-1 to TRBJ2-1, with D perhaps matching TRBD1 or TRBD2 (5 bases each). The CDR3 spans 12 residues. With 3 bases removed from V and 15 bases from J, the gap between germline ends came to 18 bases. CDR1 is DFQATT and CDR2 is SNEGSKA in the germline V gene (reference sequence). CDR3 sequence: CSASRALGDGFF. CDR3 nucleotides: TGCAGTGCTAGTCGTGCCCTGGGGGATGGGTTCTTC.

This clonotype was counted at least ten times. The gene calls are TRBV6-2 or TRBV6-3 and TRBJ2-1, with D perhaps matching TRBD2 (7 bases). With 0 bases removed from V and 8 bases from J, the gap between germline ends came to 23 bases. CDR1 and CDR2 from the germline V gene are MNHEY and SVGEGT. CDR3 length equals 18 residues. CDR3 sequence (DNA): TGTGCCAGCAGTTACTCGATGCGGACTAGGGGGACGTTTCATGAGCAGTTCTTC. Amino acid sequence: CASSYSMRTRGTFHEQFF.

At least ten counts were recorded for this clonotype. The chain uses TRBV30 and TRBJ1-1, with unresolved D. The CDR3 is 13 residues long. The germline V and J ends were trimmed by 0 bases and 1 base, with 6 bases remaining between them. From germline, CDR1 is GTSNPN and CDR2 SVGIG (reference sequence). CDR3 region: CAWSVGGNTEAFF. The DNA for the CDR3 is TGTGCCTGGAGTGTAGGAGGGAACACTGAAGCTTTCTTT.

This clonotype was counted only a few times. This chain uses TRBV5-1 with TRBJ1-2; D gene ambiguous. Germline values: CDR1 SGHRS, CDR2 YFSETQ. V was clipped by 4 bases and J by 2 bases, with 18 bases between them. The CDR3 runs 16 residues. The CDR3 reads CASSPDPTWGNYGYTF. CDR3 in DNA: TGCGCCAGCAGCCCGGACCCCACCTGGGGAAACTATGGCTACACCTTC. The full variable domain, its missing parts supplied by reference TRBV5-1 and TRBJ1-2, is KAGVTQTPRYLIKTRGQQVTLSCSPISGHRSVSWYQQTPGQGLQFLFEYFSETQRNKGNFPGRFSGRQFSNSRSEMNVSTLELGDSALYLCASSPDPTWGNYGYTFGSGTRLTVV.

V is TRBV10-3 and J is TRBJ1-2; no clear D. This CDR3 comprises 16 residues. Germline-derived CDR1 and CDR2 are ENHRY and SYGVKD. Trimming took off 2 bases at V and 8 bases at J, with 21 bases between the two ends. The CDR3 region has the DNA TGTGCCATCAGTGAGATTAAGGCCGGGTTTTATTTGGGCTACACCTTC. Amino acid sequence: CAISEIKAGFYLGYTF.

Ten or more counts support this clonotype. The chain employs TRBV28 and TRBJ2-7; TRBD2 aligns across 7 bases. This CDR3 has 14 amino acids. Germline CDR1 MDHEN, CDR2 SYDVKM. V lost 8 bases, J lost 4 bases, and 11 bases stayed unmatched. CDR3 sequence: CASRPVSGTYEQYF. The CDR3 bases are TGTGCCAGCCGACCGGTAAGCGGGACGTACGAGCAGTACTTC.

This clonotype was detected ten times or more. The chain recombines TRBV24-1 with TRBJ1-1, with D possibly TRBD1 on 6 matching bases. V lost 7 bases and J lost 0, with 8 bases in between. Germline V gene lookup returns CDR1 KGHDR and CDR2 SFDVKD. This CDR3 has 13 residues. The CDR3 DNA reads TGTGCCACCAGGACAGGTCTGAACACTGAAGCTTTCTTT. This gives the protein CATRTGLNTEAFF.

This clonotype has just one count. Just one base apart from a much larger clone, this may be a read error. The rearrangement links TRBV28 to TRBJ2-7; 7 bases are a match to TRBD2. There are 12 residues in the CDR3. Germline-derived CDR1 and CDR2 are MDHEN and SYDVKM. Losses at the gene ends were 4 bases for V and 5 bases for J; bases not matched to a gene: 2. The CDR3 reads CASSYAGDEQYF. The DNA of the CDR3 is TGTGCCAGCAGTTATGCGGGAGACGAGCAGTACTTC.

There are many counts of this clonotype. V gene TRBV4-2 combines with J gene TRBJ2-3; D unresolved. CDR3 size: 16 residues. V shed 0 bases and J shed 0 bases, with 10 bases lying between them. Per germline, CDR1 LGHNA and CDR2 YNFKEQ. The CDR3, as DNA: TGTGCCAGCAGCCAAGAAGAGGAGCCTAGCACAGATACGCAGTATTTT. Protein sequence: CASSQEEEPSTDTQYF.

A few counts support this clonotype. The chain joins TRBV19 to TRBJ2-3, with 8 bases matching TRBD1. Germline V gene lookup returns CDR1 LNHDA and CDR2 SQIVND (reference sequence). There are 15 residues in the CDR3. The V segment lost 5 bases and the J segment 2 bases; nucleotides outside the gene matches: 6. CDR3 protein: CASSPRQGPTDTQYF. CDR3 sequence (DNA): TGTGCCAGTAGTCCACGACAGGGGCCCACAGATACGCAGTATTTT.

This chain uses TRBV6-9 with TRBJ1-5, with TRBD1 as a possible D gene (6 bases). This CDR3 is built from 16 residues. CDR1 is MNHGY and CDR2 is SVAAGI in the germline V gene. V lost 4 bases, J lost 5 bases, and 18 bases lay in between. CDR3 in DNA: TGTGCCAGCAGTTGGGGGGGCACTCCCGGGGATCAGCCCCAGCATTTT. Amino acid sequence: CASSWGGTPGDQPQHF.